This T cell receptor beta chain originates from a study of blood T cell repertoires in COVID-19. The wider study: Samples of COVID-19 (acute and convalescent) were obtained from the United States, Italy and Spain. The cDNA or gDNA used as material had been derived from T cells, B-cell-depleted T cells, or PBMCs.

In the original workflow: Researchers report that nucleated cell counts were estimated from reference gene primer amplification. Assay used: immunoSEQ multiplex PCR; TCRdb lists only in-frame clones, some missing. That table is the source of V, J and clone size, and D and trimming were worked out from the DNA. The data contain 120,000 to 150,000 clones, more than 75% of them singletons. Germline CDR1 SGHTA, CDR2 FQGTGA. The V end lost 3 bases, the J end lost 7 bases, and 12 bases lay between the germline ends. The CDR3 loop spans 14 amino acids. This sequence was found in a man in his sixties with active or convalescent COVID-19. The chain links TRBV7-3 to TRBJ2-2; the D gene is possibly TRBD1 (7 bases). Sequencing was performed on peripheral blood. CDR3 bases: TGTGCCAGCAGCTTTTACAGGGGAGGCGGGGAGCTGTTTTTT. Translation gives CASSFYRGGGELFF.